This T cell receptor (beta chain) was recovered during a study of human T cells and chemical hapten exposure. This clonotype turned up a few times. A single record per CDR3 protein comes from TCRdb applying MiXCR to the RACE reads. The table includes more than 300,000 distinct CDR3 sequences, roughly 6% detected once. As for time point: pre-sensitization, week 0. Treatment of the sample: therapeutic diphenylcyclopropenone sensitization with weekly scalp DPC. The CDR3 runs to 14 residues. The germline V gene encodes CDR1 MDHEN and CDR2 SYDVKM. The ends were cut back, 4 bases at V and 11 bases at J, with 19 bases in the middle.

The clonotype originates from a woman aged 18-29 years with alopecia areata. Some clones in this sample may be carry-over from other donors' samples. The sequences come from whole blood, collected in connection with sensitization to the hapten diphenylcyclopropenone (DPC). The chain joins TRBV28 to TRBJ2-3; TRBD2 might be the D (5 bases). CDR3 nucleotide sequence: TGTGCCAGCAGTTCCCCCCCGGGGTCGGCAAGGCAGTATTTT. Amino acid sequence: CASSSPPGSARQYF.